This T cell receptor beta chain was recovered during a study of shared clonotypes between healthy human individuals. General observations from the study: Limitation of the genetic and exposure-history diversity represented came from the few donors.

The data were produced by immunoSEQ multiplex PCR, yet TCRdb's version contains in-frame clones alone and is incomplete. The table includes 450,000 to 550,000 clones, 79% detected once. This clone was observed at least ten times. Its matching antigen is unknown. This sequence was found in a woman in her forties in good health. Some clones in this sample may be carry-over from other donors' samples. Material for sequencing was PBMCs.

The CDR3 spells CASSLVGLAGSYEQYF. CDR3 sequence (DNA): TGTGCCAGCAGCTTAGTGGGGCTAGCGGGATCCTACGAGCAGTACTTC. The chain employs TRBV7-9 and TRBJ2-7; 9 bases are shared with TRBD2. The CDR3 consists of 16 residues. Per the germline V gene, CDR1 is SEHNR and CDR2 is FQNEAQ (reference sequence). J lost 1 base, V lost 1 base, and 5 bases had no gene match.